These 19 T cell receptor beta chains were sequenced from one sample in a study of cytomegalovirus exposure and HLA in healthy donors. PCR was performed using 60 Vbeta and 13 Jbeta primers. Measured with immunoSEQ multiplex PCR; TCRdb has only the in-frame clones, and not every one. Of about 31,000 clones detected, about 60% appear once; the ten largest clones hold around 23%. Sample: PBMCs. These receptors were obtained from a man aged 45-60 years in good health and CMV-seropositive.

The chain combines TRBV28 with TRBJ1-4; D is unclear. Deletions cut 10 bases from V and 4 bases from J, with 7 bases between. This CDR3 region has 11 residues. CDR1 is MDHEN, CDR2 SYDVKM, per germline. CDR3 sequence reads: CATSLNEKLFF. The DNA for the CDR3 is TGTGCCACCTCACTTAATGAAAAACTGTTTTTT.

In its sample, this clone was seen a few times. J is TRBJ1-3 and V is TRBV28; D ambiguous. Germline values: CDR1 MDHEN, CDR2 SYDVKM. The V and J ends lost 5 bases and 1 base respectively, with 6 bases between them. CDR3 length: 13 residues. CDR3 region: CASSLGSGNTIYF. As DNA, the CDR3 is TGTGCCAGCAGTCTAGGATCTGGAAACACCATATATTTT. The entire variable domain, with the rest obtained from reference TRBV28 and TRBJ1-3, is as follows: DVKVTQSSRYLVKRTGEKVFLECVQDMDHENMFWYRQDPGLGLRLIYFSYDVKMKEKGDIPEGYSVSREKKERFSLILESASTNQTSMYLCASSLGSGNTIYFGEGSWLTVV.

V usage is TRBV30 and J usage is TRBJ2-7; weak D call: TRBD1 (5 bases). Germline V gives CDR1 GTSNPN, CDR2 SVGIG (reference sequence). This CDR3 has 15 residues. Trimming removed 8 bases at V and 0 bases at J, with 20 bases between. As DNA, the CDR3 is TGTGCCGCATTCCTATGGGCAGGGCGCTCCTACGAGCAGTACTTC. Translated: CAAFLWAGRSYEQYF.

This clone was observed once. The J gene is TRBJ2-5, the V gene TRBV5-1; TRBD1 matches 8 bases. Germline V gene data show CDR1 as SGHRS and CDR2 as YFSETQ. CDR3 length: 14 residues. Unmatched junction bases numbered 4, after V lost 4 bases and J lost 2 bases. In DNA form, the CDR3 reads TGCGCCAGCAGCCCGGACAGGGATCAAGAGACCCAGTACTTC. It encodes CASSPDRDQETQYF.

This clone has just a few counts. The chain has TRBV29-1 and TRBJ2-5; 9 nucleotides line up with TRBD1. CDR3 length: 13 amino acids. The germline V gene has CDR1 SQVTM and CDR2 ANQGSEA. Trimming removed 6 bases from V and 1 base from J; junction bases left unmatched: 3. CDR3 nucleotides: TGCAGCGTAACAGGGGGCTTCCAAGAGACCCAGTACTTC. This encodes CSVTGGFQETQYF.

The V gene is TRBV29-1, the J gene TRBJ2-3; D may be TRBD1 (6 bases). V dropped 4 bases and J dropped 1 base, with 12 bases sitting between them. The CDR3 totals 14 residues. CDR1 is SQVTM and CDR2 is ANQGSEA in the germline V gene. Here the CDR3 DNA reads TGCAGCGTTGGGGGGACACCTCGCACAGATACGCAGTATTTT. It codes for CSVGGTPRTDTQYF.

This clone was seen a few times. This chain connects TRBV13 to TRBJ2-2; the D gene is possibly TRBD1 (6 bases). The CDR3 sequence is 14 residues long. Between the trimmed V and J ends, which lost 4 bases and 6 bases, there was a span of 12 bases. CDR1 is PRHDT and CDR2 is FYEKMQ in the germline V gene (reference sequence). CDR3 loop: CASSSLRTAGELFF. CDR3 nucleotide sequence: TGTGCCAGCAGCTCCTTGAGGACAGCCGGGGAGCTGTTTTTT.

This clone was counted between two and nine times. This chain uses TRBV28 with TRBJ2-7; 8 bases line up with TRBD2. Germline V lookup: CDR1 MDHEN, CDR2 SYDVKM. The CDR3 covers 14 residues. Trimming cost V 6 bases and J 2 bases; bases outside gene matches: 6. CDR3 bases: TGTGCCAGCAGGGGAGCGGGAGTCACCTACGAGCAGTACTTC. The encoded protein is CASRGAGVTYEQYF.

This clone was seen just once. The genes are TRBV29-1 and TRBJ2-3; D not certain. The CDR3 loop spans 13 amino acids. The germline V and J ends were trimmed by 7 bases and 0 bases, with 11 bases remaining between them. Germline values: CDR1 SQVTM, CDR2 ANQGSEA. The CDR3 nucleotides are TGCAGCGGCCGACTTTACAGCACAGATACGCAGTATTTT. Amino acid sequence: CSGRLYSTDTQYF.

V gene TRBV7-9 combines with J gene TRBJ2-7; TRBD2 matches 9 bases. With V trimmed by 5 bases and J by 2 bases, 4 bases remained unmatched. The CDR3 has 14 amino acids. Per germline, CDR1 SEHNR and CDR2 FQNEAQ (reference sequence). CDR3: CASSPSGIAYEQYF. The CDR3, as DNA: TGTGCCAGCAGCCCTAGCGGGATAGCCTACGAGCAGTACTTC.

This rearrangement joins TRBV6-6 to TRBJ2-7, with a tentative D call TRBD2 (6 bases). The CDR3 contains 15 residues. Per germline, CDR1 MNHNY and CDR2 SVGAGI (reference sequence). With 2 bases removed from V and 2 bases from J, the gap between germline ends came to 13 bases. The CDR3 is CASSYAGLTTYEQYF. CDR3 DNA: TGTGCCAGCAGTTACGCGGGACTTACGACCTACGAGCAGTACTTC.

The gene calls are TRBV4-2 and TRBJ1-2, with D perhaps TRBD1 (5 bases). Germline V gene sequence: CDR1 LGHNA, CDR2 YNFKEQ. The CDR3 loop spans 13 amino acids. V was trimmed by 7 bases and J by 6 bases, leaving 15 bases between them. The CDR3 coding sequence is TGTGCCAGCACCTCTCGGGGGAGCGATGGCTACACCTTC. Translation: CASTSRGSDGYTF.

This clone turned up a few times. CDR3 amino acids: CASSSQGLGTEAFF. CDR3 in DNA: TGTGCCAGCAGCTCGCAGGGTCTAGGAACTGAAGCTTTCTTT. The V gene is TRBV7-3, the J gene TRBJ1-1; a possible D gene is TRBD1 (5 bases). Germline V gene lookup returns CDR1 SGHTA and CDR2 FQGTGA. This CDR3 contains 14 residues. V dropped 4 bases and J dropped 5 bases, with 14 bases sitting between them. The full variable domain, with the rest looked up from reference TRBV7-3 and TRBJ1-1, is GAGVSQTPSNKVTEKGKYVELRCDPISGHTALYWYRQSLGQGPEFLIYFQGTGAADDSGLPNDRFFAVRPEGSVSTLKIQRTERGDSAVYLCASSSQGLGTEAFFGQGTRLTVV.

J is TRBJ2-3 and V is TRBV7-9; unclear D gene. Germline assignment: CDR1 SEHNR and CDR2 FQNEAQ (reference sequence). Trimming pared 2 bases from V and 1 base from J, leaving 4 bases between. This CDR3 comprises 13 residues. The CDR3 bases are TGTGCCAGCAGCTTAACGGGCACAGATACGCAGTATTTT. It encodes CASSLTGTDTQYF.

The chain has TRBV28 and TRBJ2-3; TRBD2 is a possible D gene (6 bases). The CDR3 has 14 amino acids. The V gene lost 4 bases and the J gene lost 6 bases, with 14 bases spanning the gap. Germline V gene data show CDR1 as MDHEN and CDR2 as SYDVKM. Written as DNA, the CDR3 is TGTGCCAGCAGTTCCGGCGGGGTGGAGGATACGCAGTATTTT. Translation gives CASSSGGVEDTQYF. Together with reference TRBV28 and TRBJ2-3, the CDR3 gives the full variable domain: DVKVTQSSRYLVKRTGEKVFLECVQDMDHENMFWYRQDPGLGLRLIYFSYDVKMKEKGDIPEGYSVSREKKERFSLILESASTNQTSMYLCASSSGGVEDTQYFGPGTRLTVL.

DNA for the CDR3: TGCAGCGTCGCTCGGTCCGGGACTGAAGCTTTCTTT. This sequence encodes CSVARSGTEAFF. The chain joins TRBV29-1 to TRBJ1-1; D is ambiguous. The V gene lost 6 bases and the J gene lost 5 bases, with 13 bases spanning the gap. CDR3 length: 12 amino acids. Looked up from germline, CDR1 is SQVTM and CDR2 is ANQGSEA.

V gene TRBV5-1 combines with J gene TRBJ2-3; D may be TRBD1 (5 bases). The CDR3 is 13 residues long. From germline, CDR1 is SGHRS and CDR2 YFSETQ. V was shortened by 5 bases and J by 1 base, with 8 bases between the two germline ends. Here the CDR3 DNA reads TGCGCCAGCAGACAGGACCGCACAGATACGCAGTATTTT. Translation: CASRQDRTDTQYF.

This chain connects TRBV18 to TRBJ2-7; 8 positions match TRBD1. Trimming cost V 6 bases and J 2 bases; bases outside gene matches: 6. The CDR3 contains 14 residues. Germline V gene lookup returns CDR1 KGHSH and CDR2 LQKENI. CDR3 in amino acids: CASSPGTGTYEQYF. The DNA for the CDR3 is TGTGCCAGCTCGCCGGGGACAGGCACCTACGAGCAGTACTTC.

The chain links TRBV5-1 to TRBJ2-1, with 11 bases lining up with TRBD1. V shed 2 bases, J shed 4 bases, and the junction held 8 bases outside the gene matches. This CDR3 contains 17 residues. Germline lookup yields CDR1 SGHRS and CDR2 YFSETQ. DNA for the CDR3: TGCGCCAGCAGCTTCGGCAGGGGGACAGGGGGATACAATGAGCAGTTCTTC. It encodes CASSFGRGTGGYNEQFF.